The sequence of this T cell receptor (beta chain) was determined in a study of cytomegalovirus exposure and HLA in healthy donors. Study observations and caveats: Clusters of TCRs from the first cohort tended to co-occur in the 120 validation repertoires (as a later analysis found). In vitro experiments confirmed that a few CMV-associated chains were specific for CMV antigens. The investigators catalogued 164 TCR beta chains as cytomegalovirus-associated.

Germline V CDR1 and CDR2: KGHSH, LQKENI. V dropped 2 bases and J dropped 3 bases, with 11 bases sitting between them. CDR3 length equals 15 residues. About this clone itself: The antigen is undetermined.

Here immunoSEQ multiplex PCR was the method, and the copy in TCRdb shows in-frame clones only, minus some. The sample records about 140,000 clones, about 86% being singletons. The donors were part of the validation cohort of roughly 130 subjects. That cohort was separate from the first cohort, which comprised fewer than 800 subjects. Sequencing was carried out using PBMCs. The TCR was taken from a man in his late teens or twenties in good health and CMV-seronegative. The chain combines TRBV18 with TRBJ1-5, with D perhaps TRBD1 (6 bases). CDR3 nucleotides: TGTGCCAGCTCACCAGATGGACAGATCAATCAGCCCCAGCATTTT. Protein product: CASSPDGQINQPQHF.